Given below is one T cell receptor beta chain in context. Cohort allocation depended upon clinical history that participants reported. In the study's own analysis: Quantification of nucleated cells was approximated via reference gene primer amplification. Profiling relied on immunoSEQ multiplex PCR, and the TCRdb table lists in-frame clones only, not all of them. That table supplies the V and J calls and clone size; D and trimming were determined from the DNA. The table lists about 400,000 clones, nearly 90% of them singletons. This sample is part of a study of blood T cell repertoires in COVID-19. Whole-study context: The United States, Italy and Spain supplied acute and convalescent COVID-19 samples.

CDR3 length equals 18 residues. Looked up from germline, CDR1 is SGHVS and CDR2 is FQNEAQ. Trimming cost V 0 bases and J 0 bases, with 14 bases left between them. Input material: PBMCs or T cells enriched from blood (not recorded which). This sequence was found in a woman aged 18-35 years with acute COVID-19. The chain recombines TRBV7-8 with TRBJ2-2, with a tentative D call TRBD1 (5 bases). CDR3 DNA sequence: TGTGCCAGCAGCTTAGCCGTAGGGGCAGCAGCGAACACCGGGGAGCTGTTTTTT. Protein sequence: CASSLAVGAAANTGELFF.